Below, 26 T cell receptor beta chains from the same sample are listed, as sequenced in a study of T cells of healthy individuals. Each CDR3 protein is one row after TCRdb ran MiXCR on the 5' RACE reads. This sample has over 95,000 distinct CDR3 sequences, with 15% to 20% found just once. Source of these receptors: a human donor in good health.

This clonotype was found a few times. The chain is built from TRBV4-3 and TRBJ2-2, with D possibly TRBD1 on 6 matching bases. In germline, CDR1 is LGHNA, CDR2 YSLEER. The CDR3 loop spans 16 amino acids. The V end was cut by 4 bases, the J end by 3 bases, with 15 bases between. In nucleotides, the CDR3 is TGCGCCAGCAGCCCCCCTCCAGGGGATGACACCGGGGAGCTGTTTTTT. Translation: CASSPPPGDDTGELFF.

CDR3 sequence: CAISGSGKETQYF. CDR3 coding DNA: TGTGCCATCAGTGGTTCAGGGAAAGAGACCCAGTACTTC. This chain uses TRBV10-3 with TRBJ2-5, with D perhaps TRBD1 (5 bases). V was cut by 4 bases and J by 3 bases, with 9 bases left in between. Germline values: CDR1 ENHRY, CDR2 SYGVKD. CDR3 length equals 13 residues.

This clonotype appeared a few times. The chain combines TRBV30 with TRBJ2-5; possible D gene TRBD2, 5 bases. The CDR3 spans 13 residues. Trimming removed 3 bases at V and 2 bases at J, with 10 bases between. In germline, CDR1 is GTSNPN, CDR2 SVGIG (reference sequence). The CDR3 region has the DNA TGTGCCTGGAGGGTACCGGGACAAGAGACCCAGTACTTC. It specifies CAWRVPGQETQYF. Combining the CDR3 with reference TRBV30 and TRBJ2-5 gives the whole variable domain SQTIHQWPATLVQPVGSPLSLECTVEGTSNPNLYWYRQAAGRGLQLLFYSVGIGQISSEVPQNLSASRPQDRQFILSSKKLLLSDSGFYLCAWRVPGQETQYFGPGTRLLVL.

This clonotype has more than one count but fewer than ten. In nucleotides, the CDR3 is TGTGCCAGCAGCGACACCGGGACTAGCAGATACTCCTACAATGAGCAGTTCTTC. Protein product: CASSDTGTSRYSYNEQFF. The V gene is TRBV7-3, the J gene TRBJ2-1, with 9 nucleotides matching TRBD2. With V trimmed by 5 bases and J by 0 bases, 11 bases remained unmatched. CDR3 length: 18 amino acids. The germline CDR1 and CDR2 sequences are SGHTA and FQGTGA.

The chain has TRBV7-2 and TRBJ2-2, with D unresolved. Germline values: CDR1 SGHTA, CDR2 FQGNSA. This CDR3 is built from 15 residues. V dropped 1 base and J dropped 6 bases, with 12 bases sitting between them. CDR3 DNA sequence: TGTGCCAGCAGCTTAGGAGTCTCTAGGGCCGGGGAGCTGTTTTTT. This codes for CASSLGVSRAGELFF.

V is TRBV20-1 and J is TRBJ2-4; 9 bases map to TRBD1. Losses at the gene ends were 7 bases for V and 9 bases for J; bases not matched to a gene: 7. The CDR3 covers 12 residues. Germline CDR1 and CDR2: DFQATT and SNEGSKA (reference sequence). This CDR3 reads CSVHRDRAIQYF. The CDR3 DNA reads as TGCAGTGTTCACCGGGACAGGGCCATTCAGTACTTC.

This clonotype appeared many times. CDR3 amino acids: CATSTGDEKAYEQYF. The CDR3 DNA is TGTGCCACCAGCACGGGGGATGAGAAGGCCTACGAGCAGTACTTC. The chain recombines TRBV15 with TRBJ2-7; tentatively, D is TRBD2 (6 bases). The CDR3 extends over 15 amino acids. Trimming removed 4 bases from V and 2 bases from J, with 15 bases in between. Germline V gene lookup returns CDR1 LNHNV and CDR2 YYDKDF (reference sequence).

This clonotype has only a few counts. The chain carries TRBV20-1 and TRBJ2-3; TRBD2 matches at 7 bases. Looked up from germline, CDR1 is DFQATT and CDR2 is SNEGSKA (reference sequence). Trimming removed 8 bases from V and 5 bases from J; junction bases left unmatched: 7. The CDR3 runs to 12 residues. Written as DNA, the CDR3 is TGCAGTTTCAGACAGCGGGGAGATACGCAGTATTTT. It specifies CSFRQRGDTQYF.

This clonotype came up many times. The rearrangement links TRBV20-1 to TRBJ2-7; TRBD1 is a possible D gene (6 bases). Germline V gives CDR1 DFQATT, CDR2 SNEGSKA (reference sequence). Between the trimmed V and J ends, which lost 6 bases and 11 bases, there was a span of 20 bases. There are 12 residues in the CDR3. CDR3: CSATLPGQQKYF. CDR3 sequence (DNA): TGCAGTGCCACTTTACCCGGACAGCAAAAGTACTTC.

The sample holds a few counts of this clonotype. J is TRBJ1-2 and V is TRBV27, with D perhaps TRBD1 (5 bases). CDR3 length: 15 residues. Germline CDR1 is MNHEY and CDR2 is SMNVEV (reference sequence). V was trimmed by 5 bases and J by 7 bases, leaving 20 bases between them. The CDR3 region is CASSAQVFSPGGYTF. The CDR3 DNA follows: TGTGCCAGCAGTGCACAGGTCTTTTCTCCGGGTGGCTACACCTTC.

This clonotype was picked up many times. The chain combines TRBV6-6 with TRBJ2-1; D not resolved. The CDR3 covers 13 residues. The V end was cut by 0 bases, the J end by 3 bases, with 3 bases between. The V gene's germline CDR1 is MNHNY and CDR2 SVGAGI (reference sequence). The CDR3 region has the DNA TGTGCCAGCAGTTACTCGGACTACAATGAGCAGTTCTTC. Its translation: CASSYSDYNEQFF.

The CDR3 nucleotides read TGTGCCAGCTCACCCCTTCAGGGAGCAGGTGAAGATACGCAGTATTTT. Its protein product is CASSPLQGAGEDTQYF. The chain has TRBV18 and TRBJ2-3; D assignment may be TRBD1 or TRBD2 (5 bases each). Germline lookup yields CDR1 KGHSH and CDR2 LQKENI. The CDR3 extends over 16 amino acids. Trimming removed 3 bases at V and 5 bases at J, with 18 bases between.

The chain links TRBV12-3 or TRBV12-4 to TRBJ1-2, with no clear D. The CDR3 loop spans 12 amino acids. Trimming shortened V by 7 bases and J by 7 bases, and 13 bases separated the two germline ends. The CDR3 nucleotides read TGTGCCAGCACAAAATGGCCGGGTGGCTACACCTTC. This gives the protein CASTKWPGGYTF.

This clonotype was picked up a small number of times. The J gene is TRBJ2-2, the V gene TRBV7-9; possibly TRBD2 for D (6 bases). Trimming removed 8 bases from V and 7 bases from J, with 17 bases in between. Germline loops: CDR1 SEHNR, CDR2 FQNEAQ (reference sequence). There are 14 residues in the CDR3. The chain's CDR3 is CASRRPGDGGELFF. The CDR3 nucleotides read TGTGCCAGCCGGAGGCCGGGGGACGGCGGGGAGCTGTTTTTT.

J is TRBJ2-2 and V is TRBV6-2 or TRBV6-3; D is perhaps TRBD2 (5 bases). Germline loops: CDR1 MNHEY, CDR2 SVGEGT. The germline V and J ends were trimmed by 6 bases and 5 bases, with 22 bases remaining between them. This CDR3 contains 17 residues. DNA for the CDR3: TGTGCCAGCAGACTCCTTTGGGCTAGCAGACCAACCGGGGAGCTGTTTTTT. It translates to CASRLLWASRPTGELFF.

This clonotype came up a few times. This chain joins TRBV20-1 and TRBJ2-2; 12 positions agree with TRBD2. This CDR3 contains 16 residues. V dropped 6 bases and J dropped 5; count of bases not matched to a gene: 10. The germline V gene encodes CDR1 DFQATT and CDR2 SNEGSKA (reference sequence). CDR3 amino acids: CSALTSGRFFTGELFF. In nucleotides, the CDR3 is TGCAGTGCACTGACTAGCGGGAGATTTTTTACCGGGGAGCTGTTTTTT.

This clonotype appeared a few times. The V call is TRBV24-1, the J call TRBJ2-3; 7 bases line up with TRBD1. The CDR3 is 16 residues long. With V trimmed by 4 bases and J by 1 base, 7 bases remained unmatched. The germline gives CDR1 KGHDR, CDR2 SFDVKD. The CDR3 sequence is CATSDYPGTGTDTQYF. In DNA form, the CDR3 reads TGTGCCACCAGTGACTATCCCGGGACAGGCACAGATACGCAGTATTTT.

The CDR3 sequence is CASSVAGGGTDTQYF. In DNA, the CDR3 is TGTGCCAGCAGTGTTGCGGGAGGGGGCACAGATACGCAGTATTTT. V is TRBV2 and J is TRBJ2-3; 9 bases are shared with TRBD2. CDR1 and CDR2 (germline): SNHLY, FYNNEI. The length of the CDR3 is 15 residues. The V and J ends lost 4 bases and 1 base, in that order; junction bases with no gene match: 3.

This chain connects TRBV20-1 to TRBJ2-1; TRBD1 is a possible D gene (5 bases). CDR1 DFQATT and CDR2 SNEGSKA come from the germline V gene (reference sequence). There are 14 residues in the CDR3. The V end lost 3 bases, the J end lost 0 bases, and 9 bases lay between the germline ends. The CDR3 DNA reads TGCAGTGCTAGTAGGGGCAGCTCCTACAATGAGCAGTTCTTC. It codes for CSASRGSSYNEQFF.

This clonotype was recorded many times. The V call is TRBV28, the J call TRBJ2-1; D is undetermined. Trimming left V 5 bases short and J 12 bases short, with 11 bases between. CDR3 size: 11 residues. Germline V lookup: CDR1 MDHEN, CDR2 SYDVKM. CDR3 amino acids: CASSHRMWQFF. The CDR3 DNA reads TGTGCCAGCAGTCACAGAATGTGGCAGTTCTTC.

Ten or more counts support this clonotype. The V gene is TRBV18, the J gene TRBJ2-7; 10 bases are shared with TRBD2. V lost 6 bases, J lost 0 bases, and 11 bases stayed unmatched. The CDR3 contains 17 residues. The V gene's germline CDR1 is KGHSH and CDR2 LQKENI. CDR3 protein: CASSPLAGDLRSYEQYF. The CDR3 bases are TGTGCCAGCTCCCCCCTAGCGGGAGACCTTCGCTCCTACGAGCAGTACTTC.

The CDR3 DNA is TGCAGTGCCGTAGCAAGCAGCTCCTACAATGAGCAGTTCTTC. It specifies CSAVASSSYNEQFF. The chain is built from TRBV20-1 and TRBJ2-1; D gene unclear. The CDR3 runs 14 residues. Trimming removed 6 bases from V and 0 bases from J, with 12 bases in between. Germline V gene sequence: CDR1 DFQATT, CDR2 SNEGSKA (reference sequence).

This clonotype appeared many times. The J gene is TRBJ2-1, the V gene TRBV20-1; TRBD1 aligns across 8 bases. Unmatched junction bases numbered 3, after V lost 3 bases and J lost 5 bases. The V gene's germline CDR1 is DFQATT and CDR2 SNEGSKA (reference sequence). The CDR3 covers 13 residues. CDR3 coding DNA: TGCAGTGCTAGGACAGGGGTGCACAATGAGCAGTTCTTC. This gives the protein CSARTGVHNEQFF.

This clonotype was counted many times. The genes are TRBV6-6 and TRBJ1-5, with D maybe TRBD1 (6 bases). The CDR3 covers 15 residues. Trimming removed 0 bases at V and 7 bases at J, with 13 bases between. Germline V CDR1 and CDR2: MNHNY, SVGAGI (reference sequence). The CDR3 region has the DNA TGTGCCAGCAGTTACTCGCCAGGGGAAAGGCAGCCCCAGCATTTT. This codes for CASSYSPGERQPQHF.

This chain joins TRBV6-2 or TRBV6-3 and TRBJ2-7; tentative D call: TRBD1 (6 bases). Per the germline V gene, CDR1 is MNHEY and CDR2 is SVGEGT. V was trimmed by 5 bases and J by 6 bases, leaving 17 bases between them. The CDR3 extends over 14 amino acids. The CDR3 region has the DNA TGTGCCAGCAGTCTACCCAGGGGTTTGGGCGAGCAGTACTTC. It is translated as CASSLPRGLGEQYF.

This clonotype has a handful of counts. This chain joins TRBV10-3 and TRBJ2-2, with 11 bases aligning to TRBD2. This CDR3 spans 17 amino acids. The junction had 6 bases not matched to a gene; V was cut back by 4 bases and J by 2 bases. CDR1 is ENHRY and CDR2 is SYGVKD in the germline V gene. The CDR3 here is CAISVLAGGANTGELFF. Here the CDR3 DNA reads TGTGCCATCAGTGTTCTAGCGGGGGGAGCAAACACCGGGGAGCTGTTTTTT.